This T cell receptor (beta chain) is from a study of cytomegalovirus exposure and HLA in healthy donors (TCRdb year 2017). Turning to the overall study: According to an earlier analysis of a few hundred of the donors, about 179 million T cells yielded 90 million to 140 million unique TCR beta sequences and around 280 Gb of sequence data. An early release covering roughly 640 HLA-typed donors comprised 250 to 350 gigabases of sequencing data and tens of millions of unique TCR sequences. Among the roughly 390 genotyped donors, 81% belonged to the genetic ancestry cluster associated with self-reported Caucasian donors. The study aimed to test whether cataloging public T cell receptors could reveal signatures of past pathogen exposure. Using immunosequencing, the study profiled T cell repertoires from some 670 subjects and related those repertoires to cytomegalovirus serostatus. A separate validation cohort of 100 to 150 different subjects was used in addition to the 666-subject first cohort. To predict cytomegalovirus infection status, the study combined high-throughput TCR immunosequencing, statistical association of individual TCRs with disease status, and machine learning. To study patterns of TCR occurrence, a later analysis re-analyzed previously published TCR beta repertoires from hundreds of donors and added high-resolution HLA genotyping. Rather than using new phenotypic data, the later analysis identified candidate immune exposures from TCR beta sequences and from how often those sequences occurred across donors. To decide whether each TCR beta V gene segment behaved as functional or pseudogenic, an earlier analysis of approximately 590 of the donors relied on high-throughput TCR beta sequencing. Donor age, sex, ethnicity and CMV serostatus were compiled alongside the repertoire data. A later genetic analysis used genome-wide SNP genotypes for about 55% of the 666 donors, treating that subset as a discovery cohort. Every discovery cohort repertoire had been produced on one sequencing platform. HLA typing covered class I and class II loci at four-digit resolution. Typing coverage varied by locus: roughly 620-640 donors for A, B, C, DRB1 and DQB1; 522 for DQA1; approximately 570 for DPA1; about 450 for DPB1. Roughly five DR-DQ haplotypes were handled as single units for association and clustering, since linkage in the cohort was strong. On average, approximately 250,000 unique TCR beta nucleotide sequences were sequenced per donor among about 400 genotyped donors of the cohort, with 15% to 20% of those sequences being non-productive.

Concerning this clone: Which antigen it targets is not known. No clone much larger than this one lies a single base away; base qualities are absent.

Including cysteine and phenylalanine, the CDR3 has 16 amino acids. The retained sequence is limited to the CDR3, 48 bases, with the frame set at the first base. For CDR1 and CDR2, the germline V gene lists MGHRA and YSYEKL. V trim: 3 bases; J trim: 9 bases; unmatched bases: 8. The cohort consisted of more than 650 healthy bone marrow donors. At the time of sampling, every cohort member was nominally healthy, though immune exposures that went unrecorded were likely present. The donor tested CMV seronegative, placing the donor among the 300 to 400 seronegative members of the cohort. A peripheral blood sample was collected from each donor, and TCR beta sequencing was performed on peripheral blood mononuclear cells. Genomic DNA extraction from the blood cell samples was performed with the Qiagen DNeasy Blood Extraction Kit. What the study reported, not specific to this receptor: Correlated functional status among segregating V segments might be attributable to linkage disequilibrium, but an unknown experimental factor could not be ruled out. The cohort was sequenced for TCR beta chains only, and without alpha or paired-chain data the features that could be detected were limited. In vitro tests confirmed that three of the cytomegalovirus-associated TCR beta chains recognize cytomegalovirus antigens. In the study, 150 to 200 TCR beta chains were listed as associated with cytomegalovirus. According to a later analysis, most CMV-associated TCR beta chains appeared to be HLA-restricted, and the HLA associations seemed to be driven largely by CMV exposure. When HLA alleles, especially DR and DQ, strongly co-occurred, TCR associations were difficult to assign to individual alleles. In a later analysis, several top co-occurrence clusters were reported to appear linked to parvovirus B19, influenza, CMV and Epstein-Barr virus. The sequencing pipeline was judged likely to have produced a cluster of highly shared sequence variants as a technical artifact. About 17 rarely observed V segments, including chromosome 9 orphons, were excluded from the earlier analysis of 550 to 700 of the donors because counts were too low. Most TCR sequences were observed very rarely across donors, whereas some public TCRs were present in many individuals. Because the 87-base-pair reads could not distinguish some IMGT-functional V segments, including TRBV6-2 and TRBV6-3, those segments were excluded. Because some donors lacked HLA typing at each locus, the association tests relied only on the typed subset. According to the authors, the approach could potentially be generalized to other disease states and immunological phenotypes. The presence/absence analyses assumed that sequencing depth was roughly uniform across donors, and that assumption may not be true. CMV serostatus was the only immune exposure information available for the cohort. The classifier was reported to diagnose cytomegalovirus status with high specificity and sensitivity in both the original cohort and the validation cohort. According to a later analysis, TCR association rates differed among HLA loci, with DRB1 alleles showing the most associated TCRs and HLA-C alleles showing the fewest. Specific HLA alleles were associated with about 17,000 TCR beta sequences at a false discovery rate of 0.05 in a later analysis. In a later analysis, HLA-associated TCR beta chains were found to be more clonally expanded and to have lower generation probabilities than equally common non-associated chains. A later genetic analysis associated a missense DCLRE1C variant with V-gene and J-gene trimming of TCR beta chains, and an independent cohort replicated the association. A further reported finding was that TCR beta sequences accurately predicted the HLA-A and HLA-B alleles for most subjects in the first cohort. In an earlier analysis of approximately 600 of the donors, most TCR beta V segments were observed in productive rearrangements about 90% or about 30% of the time, broadly matching IMGT annotations. In a later genetic analysis, fewer N-insertions in productive TCRs were reported among donors in an Asian-associated ancestry cluster than the roughly 670-donor mean.

Library prep was done by the immunoSEQ multiplex PCR assay. The multiplex PCR relied on a mix of 60 forward primers for TCR Vbeta segments and 13 reverse primers for TCR Jbeta segments. A multiplex PCR assay on genomic DNA amplified the CDR3 region of rearranged TCR beta genes. On the Illumina HiSeq System, the amplified TCR beta libraries were sequenced as 87-base-pair reads. On the study's bioinformatics: A later analysis tallied tens of millions of unique TCR beta chains across the approximately 670 repertoires, and 10 million to 11 million of those chains were shared by two or more donors. A nearest-neighbor algorithm error-corrected the raw reads and collapsed the reads into unique sequences, merging closely related sequences to remove PCR and sequencing errors. Alignment of CDR3 sequences to IMGT reference sequences was used to assign V, D and J gene segments. For a sequence to be retained, a match of at least six nucleotides was required to both a V gene segment and a J gene segment. Rearrangements were called productive when the CDR3 lacked stop codons and stayed in frame with V and J; all others were non-productive. CDR3 was defined by IMGT convention, running from the second conserved V-encoded cysteine to the conserved J-encoded phenylalanine. The earlier analysis of more than 450 of the donors excluded sequences that lacked an unambiguous match to a single V gene segment. In an earlier analysis of approximately 550 of the donors, V segments were called functional above 56.7% productive rearrangements and were called segregating when the between-donor standard deviation exceeded 5%. A statistical classification framework was built to diagnose cytomegalovirus status from the catalog of TCR beta chain sequences. A later analysis assigned V and J genes by comparing TCR nucleotide sequences with IMGT/GENE-DB human TR gene sequences. A later analysis assigned CDR3 sequences and most-parsimonious VDJ recombination scenarios with the TCRdist pipeline. In a later analysis, each TCR beta chain was defined by its CDR3 amino acid sequence together with its V-gene family, and reads lacking a unique V-gene family were excluded. A later analysis removed 550 to 700 highly shared, low-generation-probability nucleotide sequences to deal with suspected cross-contamination and a sequencing artifact. In a later analysis, a clonal expansion index was calculated for each public chain from normalized within-repertoire ranks of inferred template counts. Generation probabilities in a later analysis came from a VDJ recombination model fitted to out-of-frame rearrangements, and those results were checked against IGoR. In a later analysis, hypergeometric tests were used to score TCR-TCR, TCR-HLA and TCR-CMV co-occurrence, with a repertoire-size bias correction applied to TCR pairs. In a later analysis, false discovery rates were estimated by permuting HLA or CMV assignments 20 times. In a later analysis, co-occurring TCRs were grouped using DBSCAN, and TCRdist sequence similarity was added for clustering within HLA-allele-positive subsets. Co-occurrence clustering excluded repertoires with fewer than 30,000 or more than 120,000 public chains, plus five with anomalous nucleotide sharing. TCRdb took this table from immuneACCESS and kept in-frame rearrangements with V and J called. Such tables lack part of the clones; where checked against another copy, unresolved V genes explain under half of the gap, and the rest is unexplained. The V and J calls and clone size are taken from that table; D and trimming were inferred from the DNA. The sample table contains around 150,000 clones; only one count was recorded for over 60% of them. 6.5% of the sample goes to the ten largest clones.

The chain was built from TRBV4-1 and TRBJ2-1, and 13 junction bases match TRBD2. The sequence derives from a woman in her sixties in good health and CMV-seronegative. Sequenced: PBMCs. Read as DNA, the sequence is TGCGCCAGCAGCCAGGCCGGGACTAGCGGGGCGGGTGAGCAGTTCTTC. This yields the protein CASSQAGTSGAGEQFF.